The 29 T cell receptor beta chains in this list originate from one sample, sequenced in a study of T-cell reconstitution after alpha-beta-depleted transplantation in children. Unique molecular identifiers featured in how the TCRbeta library was prepared. TCRdb fed the PCR reads into MiXCR, producing one record per CDR3 protein. Of 500,000 to 650,000 distinct CDR3 sequences detected, about 10% appear once; the ten largest clones hold 12% to 15%. The source was PBMCs, mostly from graft donor cells, collected 180 days after TCRalphabeta/CD19-depleted stem cell transplant. The receptors shown here come from a female patient aged 2 to 10 who had a stem cell transplant for aplastic anemia, so the T cells may come from the graft donor.

This clonotype was observed a handful of times. The chain joins TRBV5-1 to TRBJ2-1; no definite D call. Germline V gene sequence: CDR1 SGHRS, CDR2 YFSETQ. The CDR3 loop spans 17 amino acids. The V end lost 3 bases, the J end lost 4 bases, and 20 bases lay between the germline ends. CDR3 sequence reads: CASSSSYSRASYNEQFF. CDR3 DNA: TGCGCCAGCAGCTCAAGTTACAGCAGAGCCTCTTACAATGAGCAGTTCTTC.

The rearrangement links TRBV12-3 or TRBV12-4 to TRBJ2-3, with D possibly being TRBD2 (5 bases). This CDR3 is built from 16 residues. The V and J ends lost 3 bases and 4 bases respectively, with 17 bases between them. CDR3 bases: TGTGCCAGCAGTTTCAGTCGGGTGAGGGTGGCAGATACGCAGTATTTT. It encodes CASSFSRVRVADTQYF.

In this sample, this clonotype turned up a few times. The chain couples TRBV4-3 to TRBJ2-1; D is unresolved. The V gene lost 0 bases and the J gene lost 5 bases, with 2 bases spanning the gap. The germline gives CDR1 LGHNA, CDR2 YSLEER. CDR3 length: 12 amino acids. The CDR3 loop is CASSQDDNEQFF. CDR3 bases: TGCGCCAGCAGCCAAGATGACAATGAGCAGTTCTTC.

The chain carries TRBV4-3 and TRBJ2-1; D perhaps matches TRBD2 (5 bases). Germline CDR1 and CDR2: LGHNA and YSLEER. Trimming cost V 0 bases and J 0 bases, with 9 bases left between them. The CDR3 sequence is 16 residues long. CDR3 in amino acids: CASSQDWRASYNEQFF. The CDR3 nucleotides read TGCGCCAGCAGCCAAGATTGGCGGGCCTCCTACAATGAGCAGTTCTTC.

The table lists this clonotype with a count of one. Given a much more abundant clone one base away, this may be a read error. The rearrangement joins TRBV29-1 to TRBJ2-3; D not certain. V dropped 4 bases and J dropped 3 bases, with 14 bases sitting between them. Germline lookup yields CDR1 SQVTM and CDR2 ANQGSEA. CDR3 length: 14 amino acids. CDR3 in amino acids: CSVVAGWGTDTQYF. CDR3 nucleotide sequence: TGCAGCGTTGTGGCTGGATGGGGTACAGATACGCAGTATTTT.

This clonotype was counted a few times. The chain employs TRBV7-2 and TRBJ2-1; 13 positions agree with TRBD2. J was trimmed by 5 bases and V by 4 bases; bases with no gene match: 5. The CDR3 spans 16 residues. Per germline, CDR1 SGHTA and CDR2 FQGNSA. CDR3 sequence reads: CASSSWTSGSDNEQFF. In DNA, the CDR3 is TGTGCCAGCAGCTCGTGGACTAGCGGGAGTGACAATGAGCAGTTCTTC.

The sample holds a few counts of this clonotype. The CDR3, as DNA: TGTGCCAGCAGCCCAGGACTAGCGGCTTACTCTGGGGCCAACGTCCTGACTTTC. Protein: CASSPGLAAYSGANVLTF. The chain employs TRBV7-9 and TRBJ2-6; TRBD2 aligns across 10 bases. V was clipped by 5 bases and J by 0 bases; unmatched bases: 7. The CDR3 extends over 18 amino acids. Per the germline V gene, CDR1 is SEHNR and CDR2 is FQNEAQ (reference sequence).

The chain links TRBV9 to TRBJ2-1; TRBD2 matches 10 bases. V dropped 3 bases and J dropped 0; count of bases not matched to a gene: 15. The CDR3 has 20 residues. Germline CDR1 and CDR2: SGDLS and YYNGEE. The CDR3 DNA sequence: TGTGCCAGCAGCGCCGGACTAGCGGTCAGACATGTTAGCTCCTACAATGAGCAGTTCTTC. Protein: CASSAGLAVRHVSSYNEQFF.

The chain employs TRBV20-1 and TRBJ2-2; no reliable D call. The germline gives CDR1 DFQATT, CDR2 SNEGSKA (reference sequence). Trimming pared 6 bases from V and 0 bases from J, leaving 11 bases between. The CDR3 runs to 14 residues. CDR3 residues: CSASRRSNTGELFF. The CDR3 bases are TGCAGTGCCTCTCGGCGTTCGAACACCGGGGAGCTGTTTTTT.

V gene TRBV20-1 combines with J gene TRBJ1-5; D possibly corresponds to TRBD1 (6 bases). This CDR3 region has 13 residues. Trimming stripped 5 bases from V and 0 bases from J, with 8 bases between. The germline gives CDR1 DFQATT, CDR2 SNEGSKA (reference sequence). The CDR3 DNA sequence: TGCAGTGCTCCACAGGGTAGCAATCAGCCCCAGCATTTT. This translates into CSAPQGSNQPQHF.

This clonotype was counted between two and nine times. This chain connects TRBV27 to TRBJ2-1; 9 bases are shared with TRBD2. This CDR3 is 12 amino acids long. Trimming took 7 bases from V and 10 from J; bases not matched to a gene: 5. Germline V gives CDR1 MNHEY, CDR2 SMNVEV (reference sequence). The CDR3 sequence: CASKTSGIEQFF. The CDR3 DNA sequence: TGTGCCAGCAAGACTAGCGGTATCGAGCAGTTCTTC.

The V gene is TRBV6-1, the J gene TRBJ2-1; TRBD2 might be the D (6 bases). The CDR3 covers 15 residues. Germline CDR1 and CDR2: MNHNS and SASEGT. The V and J ends lost 1 base and 7 bases respectively, with 14 bases between them. The CDR3 here is CASSEVATGGNEQFF. CDR3 coding DNA: TGTGCCAGCAGTGAAGTCGCTACAGGAGGGAATGAGCAGTTCTTC.

The V gene is TRBV7-9, the J gene TRBJ1-6; unclear D gene. CDR1 and CDR2 from the germline V gene are SEHNR and FQNEAQ (reference sequence). The CDR3 totals 13 residues. V was clipped by 6 bases and J by 5 bases, with 8 bases between them. In DNA form, the CDR3 reads TGTGCCAGCAGTTACAATAATAATTCACCCCTCCACTTT. Amino acids: CASSYNNNSPLHF.

This clonotype was seen repeatedly, ten times or more. This sequence joins TRBV12-3 or TRBV12-4 and TRBJ1-3; 7 bases fit TRBD1. J was trimmed by 0 bases and V by 6 bases; bases with no gene match: 8. There are 16 residues in the CDR3. This CDR3 is CASSHLTGSSGNTIYF. The CDR3 region has the DNA TGTGCCAGCAGCCATTTGACAGGGAGCTCTGGAAACACCATATATTTT.

Only a few counts were recorded for this clonotype. The chain carries TRBV7-9 and TRBJ2-1, with 12 positions matching TRBD2. The length of the CDR3 is 16 residues. CDR1 and CDR2 (germline): SEHNR, FQNEAQ (reference sequence). Trimming took 5 bases from V and 3 from J; bases not matched to a gene: 5. CDR3 loop: CASSPRTSGNYNEQFF. DNA of the CDR3: TGTGCCAGCAGCCCTCGGACTAGCGGGAACTACAATGAGCAGTTCTTC.

V is TRBV9 and J is TRBJ2-1, with D perhaps matching TRBD1 or TRBD2 (5 bases each). The CDR3 runs to 16 residues. V was clipped by 7 bases and J by 4 bases, with 21 bases between them. Germline loops: CDR1 SGDLS, CDR2 YYNGEE. The chain's CDR3 is CASSPWWDPGYNEQFF. The CDR3 bases are TGTGCCAGCTCACCGTGGTGGGACCCGGGGTACAATGAGCAGTTCTTC.

There are many counts of this clonotype. The rearrangement joins TRBV28 to TRBJ2-4; D is unresolved. Germline values: CDR1 MDHEN, CDR2 SYDVKM. The CDR3 is made up of 14 amino acids. Trimming left V 5 bases short and J 0 bases short, with 8 bases between. The CDR3 here is CASSTEIAKNIQYF. The CDR3 DNA is TGTGCCAGCAGTACAGAGATAGCCAAAAACATTCAGTACTTC.

Ten or more counts support this clonotype. This chain links TRBV5-5 with TRBJ2-1; 14 bases fit TRBD2. The CDR3 covers 15 residues. J gave up 7 bases and V 4 bases, and 4 bases lay outside the gene matches. Germline V gives CDR1 SGHKS, CDR2 YYEKEE (reference sequence). The CDR3 here is CASSPRTSGGNEQFF. CDR3 bases: TGTGCCAGCAGCCCCCGGACTAGCGGGGGGAATGAGCAGTTCTTC.

This clonotype was counted at least ten times. The rearrangement uses TRBV5-1 and TRBJ2-5; possible D gene TRBD2, 6 bases. The V gene's germline CDR1 is SGHRS and CDR2 YFSETQ. This CDR3 comprises 14 residues. The ends were cut back, 4 bases at V and 2 bases at J, with 12 bases in the middle. The CDR3 DNA reads as TGCGCCAGCAGCCGCGGGAAGGAACAAGAGACCCAGTACTTC. Translated: CASSRGKEQETQYF.

This clonotype was seen at least ten times. The gene calls are TRBV15 and TRBJ2-3; 7 nucleotides agree with TRBD2. Looked up from germline, CDR1 is LNHNV and CDR2 is YYDKDF (reference sequence). V gave up 1 base and J gave up 2 bases; unmatched junction bases: 6. The CDR3 contains 16 residues. For the CDR3, the DNA is TGTGCCACCAGCAGAGGGCGGGGGAAGTTCACAGATACGCAGTATTTT. Protein sequence: CATSRGRGKFTDTQYF.

This clonotype appeared once. The rearrangement uses TRBV21-1 and TRBJ1-5; the D call in the table, TRBD1, was not verified against the DNA. TRBV21-1 is recorded as a pseudogene. This CDR3 contains 17 residues. The DNA of the CDR3 is TGTGCCAGCAGCAAAAAGAAGGACAGGAGTAGCAATCAGCCCCAGCATTTT. Its translation: CASSKKKDRSSNQPQHF.

This clonotype occurred many times. The gene calls are TRBV24-1 and TRBJ2-2; D is unresolved. Between the trimmed V and J ends, which lost 5 bases and 0 bases, there was a span of 15 bases. Germline V gene data show CDR1 as KGHDR and CDR2 as SFDVKD. The CDR3 has 17 residues. CDR3 nucleotide sequence: TGTGCCACCAGTGGCCGAACCCTGGCGGCGAACACCGGGGAGCTGTTTTTT. The encoded protein is CATSGRTLAANTGELFF.

The chain carries TRBV24-1 and TRBJ2-3; either TRBD1 or TRBD2 may fit D (5 bases each). Trimming shortened V by 7 bases and J by 5 bases, and 15 bases separated the two germline ends. Germline CDR1 and CDR2: KGHDR and SFDVKD. The CDR3 covers 14 residues. The CDR3: CATSPGPQGDTQYF. Here the CDR3 DNA reads TGTGCCACCAGCCCGGGACCGCAAGGAGATACGCAGTATTTT.

Remarks on this clonotype: A much larger clone sits a single nucleotide away, making a read error possible. This chain joins TRBV12-3 or TRBV12-4 and TRBJ2-1, with TRBD1 identical over 7 bases. J gave up 8 bases and V 6 bases, and 10 bases lay outside the gene matches. The CDR3 is 14 residues long. CDR3 sequence reads: CASSPRQGGDEQFF. CDR3 coding DNA: TGTGCCAGCAGCCCTCGACAGGGTGGGGATGAGCAGTTCTTC.

The chain carries TRBV18 and TRBJ2-7; 7 bases are a match to TRBD1. Germline V gene sequence: CDR1 KGHSH, CDR2 LQKENI. Trimming at V came to 3 bases and at J to 1 base, leaving 3 bases not matched to a gene. The CDR3 is made up of 14 amino acids. This CDR3 reads CASSPGDRSYEQYF. The CDR3, as DNA: TGTGCCAGCTCACCGGGGGACAGATCCTACGAGCAGTACTTC.

The chain has TRBV28 and TRBJ2-7; D perhaps matches TRBD1 (6 bases). Trimming took off 5 bases at V and 4 bases at J, with 12 bases between the two ends. This CDR3 is 13 amino acids long. CDR1 MDHEN and CDR2 SYDVKM come from the germline V gene. CDR3 in DNA: TGTGCCAGCAGTGACTCAGGACAGTACGAGCAGTACTTC. Residues: CASSDSGQYEQYF.

The genes are TRBV4-2 and TRBJ2-7; 10 positions agree with TRBD1. V shed 6 bases and J 2 bases; nucleotides not matched to a gene: 7. The CDR3 has 15 residues. The germline V gene has CDR1 LGHNA and CDR2 YNFKEQ. The CDR3 DNA sequence: TGTGCCAGCAGGGACCGGGACAGGGGTACCTACGAGCAGTACTTC. The encoded protein is CASRDRDRGTYEQYF.

This clonotype was seen many times. The gene calls are TRBV5-1 and TRBJ2-2; D is undetermined. In germline, CDR1 is SGHRS, CDR2 YFSETQ. The V gene lost 0 bases and the J gene lost 2 bases, with 5 bases spanning the gap. The CDR3 runs 14 residues. The CDR3 loop reads CASSLEYNTGELFF. In DNA form, the CDR3 reads TGCGCCAGCAGCTTGGAGTATAACACCGGGGAGCTGTTTTTT.

This clonotype was seen a handful of times. The rearrangement links TRBV20-1 to TRBJ1-6; D gene ambiguous. The CDR3 spans 13 residues. Trimming pared 3 bases from V and 4 bases from J, leaving 7 bases between. Germline loops: CDR1 DFQATT, CDR2 SNEGSKA (reference sequence). The CDR3 loop is CSARVEYNSPLHF. The CDR3 nucleotides read TGCAGTGCTAGGGTCGAGTATAATTCACCCCTCCACTTT.